This entry describes one T cell receptor beta chain. Its antigen is unidentified. TCRdb's copy holds only in-frame clones and misses some; the assay was immunoSEQ multiplex PCR. The sample shows about 27,000 clones, around nine tenths of them seen only once. This CDR3 has 16 residues. With V trimmed by 1 base and J by 8 bases, 12 bases remained unmatched. Germline V lookup: CDR1 SGHVS, CDR2 FQNEAQ. These data originate in a study of T cells in narcolepsy. Study-wide results and caveats: Comparing one patient's CSF and blood CD4+ clonotypes highlighted HCRT- and TRIB2-specific autoreactive clonotypes.

The chain recombines TRBV7-8 with TRBJ1-2; 8 bases are a match to TRBD1. The clonotype originates from a human donor with narcolepsy. The source material was CD45RA- memory CD4+ T cells from PBMCs. The CDR3: CASSLGGTGQGGGYTF. For the CDR3, the DNA is TGTGCCAGCAGCTTAGGCGGGACCGGACAGGGTGGCGGCTACACCTTC. Filled out from reference TRBV7-8 and TRBJ1-2, the complete variable domain reads GAGVSQSPRYKVAKRGQDVALRCDPISGHVSLFWYQQALGQGPEFLTYFQNEAQLDKSGLPSDRFFAERPEGSVSTLKIQRTQQEDSAVYLCASSLGGTGQGGGYTFGSGTRLTVV.